A selection of T cell receptor beta chains follows, all from one sample in a study of neurological immune-mediated disorders. TCRdb processed the 5' RACE reads anew with MiXCR; each CDR3 protein has one entry. The repertoire holds roughly 25,000 distinct CDR3 sequences, with about 13% as singletons. Sequencing was carried out using CD4+ T cells from blood. The receptors here all came from a female donor with HTLV-1-associated myelopathy (HAM/TSP). The CDR3 runs from the conserved cysteine through the conserved F or W. A D gene is named only where the DNA matches it firmly. Clone size is not always given. Where it is, it says once, few, many or a class for expanded clones.

many	.	TRBJ1-4	TRBV5-1	TGCGCCAGCAGCCTACTCGTCAGAGACGAAAAACTGTTTTTT	CASSLLVRDEKLFF
many	.	TRBJ1-2	TRBV4-2	TGTGCCAGCAGAGGAGGGACGGCTAACTATGGCTACACCTTC	CASRGGTANYGYTF
medium-sized	.	TRBJ1-2	TRBV4-3	TGCGCCAGCAGCAAGAAGACCGACGGATATGGCTACACCTTC	CASSKKTDGYGYTF
many	.	TRBJ2-2	TRBV7-9	TGTGCCAGCAGCTTGGAGAGGCGGAGCGGGGAGCTGTTTTTT	CASSLERRSGELFF
few	.	TRBJ2-2	TRBV7-7	TGTGCTAGCAGCTCAGGGAGCACCGGGGAGCTGTTTTTT	CASSSGSTGELFF
.	.	TRBJ1-2	TRBV29-1	TGCAGCGTTGAGGGGAAGGGGAGCTATGGCTACACCTTC	CSVEGKGSYGYTF
many	.	TRBJ1-2	TRBV5-6	TGTGCCAGCAGCTTGGGAGACAGGACGAACTATGGCTACACCTTC	CASSLGDRTNYGYTF
many	TRBD2	TRBJ2-7	TRBV5-1	TGCGCCAGCAGCTTGGCCTGGGGCGAAAGCGGGAGGGCCGACGAGCAGTACTTC	CASSLAWGESGRADEQYF
many	.	TRBJ2-5	TRBV5-5	TGTGCCAGCAGCTTGCTGGAAGAGACCCAGTACTTC	CASSLLEETQYF
many	.	TRBJ2-7	TRBV7-2	TGTGCCAGCAGTTCCGGTTATCTTTCAACCTACGAGCAGTACTTC	CASSSGYLSTYEQYF
many	TRBD2	TRBJ2-5	TRBV25-1	TGTGCCAGCAGTGACATACTAGCGGGCTCAGAGACCCAGTACTTC	CASSDILAGSETQYF
many	.	TRBJ1-3	TRBV5-1	TGCGCCAGCAGCGAAAACCCCTCTGGAAACACCATATATTTT	CASSENPSGNTIYF
.	.	TRBJ2-7	TRBV5-1	.	CASSFYICSASFWGAYEQYF
many	TRBD1	TRBJ2-5	TRBV29-1	TGCAGCGTCGAAGTGACAGGGGCCGAGACCCAGTACTTC	CSVEVTGAETQYF
once	TRBD1	TRBJ2-3	TRBV20-1	TGCAGTGCTATAAAGGGGGCGGGTACGCAGTATTTT	CSAIKGAGTQYF
many	.	TRBJ2-7	TRBV10-3	TGTGCCATTAGAAAGGACCCCGAGGTCCACGAGCAGTACTTC	CAIRKDPEVHEQYF
.	.	TRBJ2-6	TRBV6-1	TGTGCCAGCAGAGAACAGGGGGCCAACGTCCTGACTTTC	CASREQGANVLTF
many	TRBD1	TRBJ2-7	TRBV5-1	TGCGCCAGCAGCTTGACGACAGGGTCTAGAAGCGAGCAGTACTTC	CASSLTTGSRSEQYF
many	TRBD1	TRBJ2-2	TRBV10-3	TGTGCCATCAGACCCGACAGGGGTGGCACCGGGGAGCTGTTTTTT	CAIRPDRGGTGELFF
many	.	TRBJ2-5	TRBV30	TGTGCCTGCCTTACCGAGGCGGAGACCCAGTACTTC	CACLTEAETQYF
many	.	TRBJ2-3	TRBV4-2	TGTGCCAGCAGCCAGAGAGAAGGCACAGATACGCAGTATTTT	CASSQREGTDTQYF
many	TRBD1	TRBJ2-1	TRBV5-1	TGCGCCAGCAGCTTGGGACAGGGTGAGCAGTTCTTC	CASSLGQGEQFF
many	.	TRBJ1-1	TRBV7-2	TGTGCCAGCAGCTTATCGCCGTATGGGGTCGCTGAAGCTTTCTTT	CASSLSPYGVAEAFF
many	TRBD1	TRBJ2-7	TRBV6-5	TGTGCCAGCAGTAGGGGGACAGGAAACGAGCAGTACTTC	CASSRGTGNEQYF
many	.	TRBJ1-1	TRBV28	TGTGCCAGCAGTTTTAACGGGAGAGGGCTGGGTGAAGCTTTCTTT	CASSFNGRGLGEAFF
many	.	TRBJ1-4	TRBV18	TGTGCCAGCTCAGCAGAGGGCGGCGAAAAACTGTTTTTT	CASSAEGGEKLFF